These 24 T cell receptor beta chains share one sample of origin, sequenced in a study of beta chain features in type 1 diabetes. Sequencing targeted expressed TCRB transcripts, as all isolated RNA had been reverse transcribed. Here immunoSEQ multiplex PCR was the method, and the copy in TCRdb shows in-frame clones only, minus some. The sample lists fewer than 650,000 clones, roughly a sixth seen once, with about 0.097% in the top ten. The sequencing input was naive CD4+ T cells from blood. These receptors originate from a young man in good health.

This chain connects TRBV5-4 to TRBJ2-1; 9 bases agree with TRBD1. Germline CDR1 reads SGHNT; CDR2 reads YYREEE (reference sequence). This CDR3 comprises 16 residues. The ends lost 4 bases at V and 9 bases at J; junction bases unmatched: 14. The CDR3 DNA follows: TGTGCCAGCAGCACCCGGGACAGGGCCTCTGGGCTTGAGCAGTTCTTC. Amino acids: CASSTRDRASGLEQFF.

This clone has just a few counts. The chain has TRBV7-9 and TRBJ2-1, with D possibly matching TRBD1 (6 bases). CDR1 and CDR2 from the germline V gene are SEHNR and FQNEAQ (reference sequence). The V end lost 1 base, the J end lost 11 bases, and 15 bases lay between the germline ends. CDR3 size: 14 residues. CDR3 region: CASSLDMGATKQFF. DNA of the CDR3: TGTGCCAGCAGCTTAGACATGGGGGCCACCAAGCAGTTCTTC.

The rearrangement links TRBV25-1 to TRBJ1-5; weak D call: TRBD1 (6 bases). The V end was cut by 2 bases, the J end by 3 bases, with 11 bases between. This CDR3 region has 15 residues. The germline gives CDR1 MGHDK, CDR2 SYGVNS. The CDR3 coding sequence is TGTGCCAGCAGTGAACTGACAGGAGTCAATCAGCCCCAGCATTTT. Translated, it gives CASSELTGVNQPQHF.

The rearrangement joins TRBV2 to TRBJ1-5, with no clear D. Germline V CDR1 and CDR2: SNHLY, FYNNEI. The CDR3 covers 14 residues. V was pared by 8 bases and J by 2 bases, with 13 bases between. This CDR3 is CASVQGSGNQPQHF. The CDR3 region has the DNA TGTGCCAGCGTGCAAGGGTCTGGCAATCAGCCCCAGCATTTT.

This clone was seen only a few times. J is TRBJ1-5 and V is TRBV28; TRBD1 agrees at 8 bases. The CDR3 consists of 17 residues. The germline CDR1 and CDR2 sequences are MDHEN and SYDVKM. Trimming cost V 5 bases and J 1 base; bases outside gene matches: 10. The CDR3 loop reads CASSPWTGRLSNQPQHF. CDR3 nucleotides: TGTGCCAGCAGTCCCTGGACAGGGAGGTTAAGCAATCAGCCCCAGCATTTT. The variable domain in full, completed from reference TRBV28 and TRBJ1-5, reads DVKVTQSSRYLVKRTGEKVFLECVQDMDHENMFWYRQDPGLGLRLIYFSYDVKMKEKGDIPEGYSVSREKKERFSLILESASTNQTSMYLCASSPWTGRLSNQPQHFGDGTRLSIL.

This clone showed up just a few times. Other DNA sequences in the sample encode the same CDR3. As DNA, the CDR3 is TGTGCCAGCAGCTTAGCGGGGTACGAGCAGTACTTC. This gives the protein CASSLAGYEQYF. The chain is built from TRBV11-1 and TRBJ2-7; D uncertain. Between the trimmed V and J ends, which lost 0 bases and 4 bases, there was a span of 4 bases. CDR3 size: 12 residues. The V gene's germline CDR1 is SGHAT and CDR2 FQDESV (reference sequence).

V and J are TRBV19 and TRBJ2-1, with D perhaps matching TRBD1 (6 bases). Trimming removed 8 bases from V and 0 bases from J, with 14 bases in between. CDR3 length equals 15 residues. Looked up from germline, CDR1 is LNHDA and CDR2 is SQIVND (reference sequence). The CDR3 DNA is TGTGCCAGTGGGTACAGGGCCAGCTCCTACAATGAGCAGTTCTTC. Translating gives CASGYRASSYNEQFF.

This clone was detected only a few times. The chain is built from TRBV10-3 and TRBJ1-5; TRBD1 matches 7 bases. J lost 7 bases, V lost 6 bases, and 3 bases had no gene match. In germline, CDR1 is ENHRY, CDR2 SYGVKD. The CDR3 consists of 12 residues. In DNA, the CDR3 is TGTGCCATCAGACGACAGGGACAGCCCCAGCATTTT. The encoded protein is CAIRRQGQPQHF.

This clone was counted a few times. The rearrangement uses TRBV5-1 and TRBJ2-1, with 7 positions matching TRBD2. This CDR3 comprises 16 residues. Germline CDR1 reads SGHRS; CDR2 reads YFSETQ. V shed 2 bases and J 5 bases; nucleotides not matched to a gene: 10. Here the CDR3 reads CASSFTPGAGDNEQFF. The DNA of the CDR3 is TGCGCCAGCAGCTTTACCCCTGGGGCGGGAGACAATGAGCAGTTCTTC.

This clone was detected a few times. V gene TRBV7-9 combines with J gene TRBJ2-3; TRBD1 might be the D (5 bases). Germline CDR1 reads SEHNR; CDR2 reads FQNEAQ (reference sequence). This CDR3 region has 13 residues. Trimming pared 2 bases from V and 3 bases from J, leaving 6 bases between. The CDR3 reads CASSLQGTDTQYF. The CDR3 coding sequence is TGTGCCAGCAGCTTACAGGGTACAGATACGCAGTATTTT. Complete variable domain (other parts from reference TRBV7-9 and TRBJ2-3): DTGVSQNPRHKITKRGQNVTFRCDPISEHNRLYWYRQTLGQGPEFLTYFQNEAQLEKSRLLSDRFSAERPKGSFSTLEIQRTEQGDSAMYLCASSLQGTDTQYFGPGTRLTVL.

CDR3 DNA: TGTGCCAGCACCCCCCCTCGAGGGGGGACAGATACGCAGTATTTT. This codes for CASTPPRGGTDTQYF. V and J are TRBV27 and TRBJ2-3; perhaps D is TRBD1 or TRBD2 (6 bases each). The V end was cut by 7 bases, the J end by 3 bases, with 17 bases between. CDR1 and CDR2 from the germline V gene are MNHEY and SMNVEV (reference sequence). The length of the CDR3 is 15 residues.

This clone turned up a few times. In nucleotides, the CDR3 is TGTGCCAGCAGCCAAGCCCCCACGGGGGGGCACACCGGGGAGCTGTTTTTT. The encoded protein is CASSQAPTGGHTGELFF. The J gene is TRBJ2-2, the V gene TRBV4-2, with TRBD2 matching over 8 bases. Germline V gene sequence: CDR1 LGHNA, CDR2 YNFKEQ. The CDR3 extends over 17 amino acids. V gave up 1 base and J gave up 3 bases; unmatched junction bases: 7.

The V gene is TRBV7-2, the J gene TRBJ1-1; D is perhaps TRBD1 (5 bases). V lost 3 bases to trimming and J lost 2 bases, with 10 bases between them. This CDR3 has 14 residues. Germline CDR1 SGHTA, CDR2 FQGNSA. The CDR3 reads CASSFGTVNTEAFF. For the CDR3, the DNA is TGTGCCAGCAGCTTCGGGACGGTCAACACTGAAGCTTTCTTT.

The chain carries TRBV4-1 and TRBJ1-1; possibly TRBD1 for D (6 bases). Trimming stripped 0 bases from V and 6 bases from J, with 17 bases between. This CDR3 comprises 16 residues. Germline V gene sequence: CDR1 MGHRA, CDR2 YSYEKL. CDR3 residues: CASSQERTALRPEAFF. The DNA of the CDR3 is TGCGCCAGCAGCCAAGAGAGGACAGCCTTAAGGCCTGAAGCTTTCTTT.

The V gene is TRBV19, the J gene TRBJ1-5; possibly TRBD1 for D (6 bases). Germline CDR1 LNHDA, CDR2 SQIVND (reference sequence). The CDR3 is 15 residues long. Trimming took off 1 base at V and 7 bases at J, with 14 bases between the two ends. CDR3 in DNA: TGTGCCAGTAGTATAGGTGGCAGGGGATTACAGCCCCAGCATTTT. Translating it yields CASSIGGRGLQPQHF.

CDR3 loop: CASSQDLGTPLRGQPQHF. The CDR3 DNA sequence: TGCGCCAGCAGCCAAGATCTCGGGACACCCCTCCGGGGGCAGCCCCAGCATTTT. V gene TRBV4-3 combines with J gene TRBJ1-5; D might be TRBD1 (6 bases). The V end lost 0 bases, the J end lost 7 bases, and 22 bases lay between the germline ends. From germline, CDR1 is LGHNA and CDR2 YSLEER. The CDR3 covers 18 residues.

The chain combines TRBV2 with TRBJ1-4; D gene ambiguous. The CDR3 is 12 residues long. Germline assignment: CDR1 SNHLY and CDR2 FYNNEI. Trimming left V 6 bases short and J 6 bases short, with 8 bases between. In DNA form, the CDR3 reads TGTGCCAGCAGAGGTGACTATGAAAAACTGTTTTTT. This encodes CASRGDYEKLFF.

A few counts support this clone. The genes are TRBV15 and TRBJ1-2; D is unclear. The CDR3 is 14 residues long. The germline gives CDR1 LNHNV, CDR2 YYDKDF (reference sequence). V was cut by 0 bases and J by 7 bases, with 12 bases left in between. The CDR3: CATSRDQKGGGYTF. In nucleotides, the CDR3 is TGTGCCACCAGCAGAGATCAAAAGGGCGGTGGCTACACCTTC.

This clone was observed a few times. V is TRBV5-1 and J is TRBJ1-5; D is unclear. CDR1 SGHRS and CDR2 YFSETQ come from the germline V gene. The V gene lost 3 bases and the J gene lost 4 bases, with 8 bases spanning the gap. The CDR3 is made up of 13 amino acids. This CDR3 is CASSSGGNQPQHF. CDR3 nucleotides: TGCGCCAGCAGCTCCGGTGGAAATCAGCCCCAGCATTTT.

This clone turned up a few times. The V gene is TRBV6-5, the J gene TRBJ1-6, with D unclear. Trimming removed 5 bases at V and 5 bases at J, with 7 bases between. Germline V gene sequence: CDR1 MNHEY, CDR2 SVGAGI. The CDR3 contains 13 residues. The CDR3 coding sequence is TGTGCCAGCAGTCGACGGGATAATTCACCCCTCCACTTT. As protein: CASSRRDNSPLHF.

This clone has only a few counts. The rearrangement joins TRBV7-2 to TRBJ2-7; 9 bases are shared with TRBD2. Per the germline V gene, CDR1 is SGHTA and CDR2 is FQGNSA. V shed 0 bases and J 2 bases; nucleotides not matched to a gene: 8. The CDR3 contains 17 residues. CDR3 DNA: TGTGCCAGCAGCTTAGCTCTCCTAGCGGGGTTCCCCTACGAGCAGTACTTC. Translated, it gives CASSLALLAGFPYEQYF.

V usage is TRBV2 and J usage is TRBJ2-2; 9 bases align to TRBD1. V lost 4 bases, J lost 6 bases, and 6 bases stayed unmatched. CDR1 SNHLY and CDR2 FYNNEI come from the germline V gene. The CDR3 runs to 15 residues. As DNA, the CDR3 is TGTGCCAGCAGTGCCGAACAGGGGGCCGCCGGGGAGCTGTTTTTT. Translated, it gives CASSAEQGAAGELFF.

This clone occurred a few times. J is TRBJ2-3 and V is TRBV28; perhaps TRBD1 as D (5 bases). Germline CDR1 and CDR2: MDHEN and SYDVKM. The germline V and J ends were trimmed by 3 bases and 0 bases, with 13 bases remaining between them. This CDR3 has 16 residues. CDR3 loop: CASSLGQSGSTDTQYF. The CDR3 coding sequence is TGTGCCAGCAGTTTGGGGCAGTCGGGTAGCACAGATACGCAGTATTTT.

This clone showed up just a few times. V usage is TRBV4-1 and J usage is TRBJ1-2, with 8 bases aligning to TRBD1. J lost 2 bases, V lost 3 bases, and 5 bases had no gene match. The germline CDR1 and CDR2 sequences are MGHRA and YSYEKL. This CDR3 is 15 amino acids long. The CDR3 DNA sequence: TGCGCCAGCAGCCACCCGACAGGGGCAAACTATGGCTACACCTTC. This codes for CASSHPTGANYGYTF.